These 6 T cell receptor beta chains were all obtained from the same sample, sequenced in a study of spatial heterogeneity in lung cancer. TCRdb reprocessed the 5' RACE reads via MiXCR and lists one record per CDR3 protein. The table has approximately 20,000 distinct CDR3 sequences, more than 8% seen once. Time point of the sample: blood at routine non-recurrence follow-up after resection. Sequencing used PBMCs, obtained at follow-up. These receptors originate from a male donor with early-stage non-small cell lung cancer.

In its sample, this clonotype was seen many times. The chain carries TRBV7-8 and TRBJ1-4; 10 nucleotides align to TRBD1. After removal of 6 bases from V and 6 bases from J, the junction contained 4 bases not matched to a gene. The CDR3 loop spans 14 amino acids. Germline lookup yields CDR1 SGHVS and CDR2 FQNEAQ. This chain's CDR3 is CASRRTGGYEKLFF. CDR3 bases: TGTGCCAGCAGAAGGACAGGGGGGTATGAAAAACTGTTTTTT.

This clonotype came up a few times. The chain is built from TRBV24-1 and TRBJ2-2, with D unresolved. The V end lost 5 bases, the J end lost 5 bases, and 5 bases lay between the germline ends. This CDR3 contains 12 residues. Germline V gene data show CDR1 as KGHDR and CDR2 as SFDVKD. The CDR3: CATSAWTGELFF. The DNA of the CDR3 is TGTGCCACCAGTGCATGGACCGGGGAGCTGTTTTTT.

The J gene is TRBJ2-7, the V gene TRBV11-3; the D gene is possibly TRBD2 (5 bases). The length of the CDR3 is 14 residues. Germline V gene data show CDR1 as SGHNT and CDR2 as YENEEA. V shed 1 base and J shed 4 bases, with 11 bases lying between them. The chain's CDR3 is CASSLGGRTYEQYF. The CDR3 DNA sequence: TGTGCCAGCAGCTTAGGTGGCAGGACTTACGAGCAGTACTTC.

This clonotype was seen a handful of times. The chain has TRBV7-9 and TRBJ2-2, with TRBD2 matching over 11 bases. Germline CDR1 is SEHNR and CDR2 is FQNEAQ (reference sequence). This CDR3 spans 19 amino acids. V shed 5 bases and J 1 base; nucleotides not matched to a gene: 12. The CDR3 DNA follows: TGTGCCAGCAGCCGCGCCCTTCTAGCGGGGGGCGAGAACACCGGGGAGCTGTTTTTT. Translating gives CASSRALLAGGENTGELFF.

This clonotype was counted at least ten times. The V call is TRBV18, the J call TRBJ1-1; D unclear. Germline V gene sequence: CDR1 KGHSH, CDR2 LQKENI. V lost 2 bases and J 4 bases, leaving 11 bases between the germline ends. This CDR3 is built from 14 residues. Written as DNA, the CDR3 is TGTGCCAGCTCACCAGACCCCGGCGGCACTGAAGCTTTCTTT. Protein: CASSPDPGGTEAFF.

This clonotype was observed a handful of times. This chain connects TRBV29-1 to TRBJ1-4; 9 bases agree with TRBD1. This CDR3 comprises 14 residues. Germline trimming cut 5 bases from V and 4 bases from J; bases unmatched to any gene: 5. The germline CDR1 and CDR2 sequences are SQVTM and ANQGSEA. CDR3 loop: CSVTGQGNNEKLFF. The CDR3 coding sequence is TGCAGCGTTACGGGACAGGGTAATAATGAAAAACTGTTTTTT.